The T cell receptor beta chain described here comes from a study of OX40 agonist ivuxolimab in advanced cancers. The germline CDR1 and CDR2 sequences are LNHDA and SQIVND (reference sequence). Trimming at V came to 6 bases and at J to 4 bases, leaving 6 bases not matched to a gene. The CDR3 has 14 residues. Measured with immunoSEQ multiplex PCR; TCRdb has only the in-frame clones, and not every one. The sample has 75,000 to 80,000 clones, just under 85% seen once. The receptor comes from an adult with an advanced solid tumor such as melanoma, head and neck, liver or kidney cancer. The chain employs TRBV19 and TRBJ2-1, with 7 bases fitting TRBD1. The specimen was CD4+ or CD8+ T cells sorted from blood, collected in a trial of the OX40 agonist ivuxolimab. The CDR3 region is CASSPGTVYNEQFF. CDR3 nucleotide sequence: TGTGCCAGTAGCCCCGGGACAGTTTACAATGAGCAGTTCTTC.